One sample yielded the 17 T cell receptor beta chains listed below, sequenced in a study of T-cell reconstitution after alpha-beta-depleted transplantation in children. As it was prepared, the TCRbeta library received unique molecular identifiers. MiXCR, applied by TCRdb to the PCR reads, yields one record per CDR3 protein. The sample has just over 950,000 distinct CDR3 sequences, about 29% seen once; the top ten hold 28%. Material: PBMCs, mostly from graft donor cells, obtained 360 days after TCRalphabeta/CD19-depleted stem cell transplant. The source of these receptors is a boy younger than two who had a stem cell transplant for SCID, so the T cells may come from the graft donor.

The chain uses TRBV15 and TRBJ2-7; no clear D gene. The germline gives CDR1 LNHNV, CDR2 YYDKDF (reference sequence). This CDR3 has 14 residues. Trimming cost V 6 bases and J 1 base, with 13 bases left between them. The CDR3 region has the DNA TGTGCCACCAGTGAGCTTTCGATTTCCTACGAGCAGTACTTC. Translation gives CATSELSISYEQYF.

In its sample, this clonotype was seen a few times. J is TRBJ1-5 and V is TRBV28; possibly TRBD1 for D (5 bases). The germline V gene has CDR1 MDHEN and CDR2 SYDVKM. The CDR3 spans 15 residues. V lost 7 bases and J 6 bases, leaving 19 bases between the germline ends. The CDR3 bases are TGTGCCAGCACCCGGGGGGGACCGGGGTTTCAGCCCCAGCATTTT. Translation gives CASTRGGPGFQPQHF.

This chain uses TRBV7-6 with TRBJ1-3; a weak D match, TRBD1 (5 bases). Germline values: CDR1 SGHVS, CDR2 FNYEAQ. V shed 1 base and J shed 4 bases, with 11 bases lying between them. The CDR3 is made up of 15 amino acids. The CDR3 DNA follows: TGTGCCAGCAGCTTAGGACTGGGACCAGGAAACACCATATATTTT. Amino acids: CASSLGLGPGNTIYF. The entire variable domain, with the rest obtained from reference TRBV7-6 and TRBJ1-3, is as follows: GAGVSQSPRYKVTKRGQDVALRCDPISGHVSLYWYRQALGQGPEFLTYFNYEAQQDKSGLPNDRFSAERPEGSISTLTIQRTEQRDSAMYRCASSLGLGPGNTIYFGEGSWLTVV.

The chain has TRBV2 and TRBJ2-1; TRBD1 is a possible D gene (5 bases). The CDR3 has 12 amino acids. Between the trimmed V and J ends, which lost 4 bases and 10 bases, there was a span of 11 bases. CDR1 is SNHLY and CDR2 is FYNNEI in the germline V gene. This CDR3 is CASSVQGTEQFF. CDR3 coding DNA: TGTGCCAGCAGTGTTCAGGGAACCGAGCAGTTCTTC. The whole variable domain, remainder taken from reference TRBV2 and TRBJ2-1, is EPEVTQTPSHQVTQMGQEVILRCVPISNHLYFYWYRQILGQKVEFLVSFYNNEISEKSEIFDDQFSVERPDGSNFTLKIRSTKLEDSAMYFCASSVQGTEQFFGPGTRLTVL.

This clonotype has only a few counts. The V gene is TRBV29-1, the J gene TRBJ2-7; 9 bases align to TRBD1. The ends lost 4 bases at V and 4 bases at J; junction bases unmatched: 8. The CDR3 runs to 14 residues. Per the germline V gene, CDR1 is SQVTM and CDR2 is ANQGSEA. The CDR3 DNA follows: TGCAGCGTTGTGGTCTCGGACAGGGGATACGAGCAGTACTTC. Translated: CSVVVSDRGYEQYF.

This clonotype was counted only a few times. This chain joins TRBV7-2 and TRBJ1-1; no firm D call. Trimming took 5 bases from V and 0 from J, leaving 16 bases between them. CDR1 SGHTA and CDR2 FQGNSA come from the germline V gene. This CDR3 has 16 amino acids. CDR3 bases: TGTGCCAGCAGCCAACCGGTAGGGCCGCTGAACACTGAAGCTTTCTTT. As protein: CASSQPVGPLNTEAFF.

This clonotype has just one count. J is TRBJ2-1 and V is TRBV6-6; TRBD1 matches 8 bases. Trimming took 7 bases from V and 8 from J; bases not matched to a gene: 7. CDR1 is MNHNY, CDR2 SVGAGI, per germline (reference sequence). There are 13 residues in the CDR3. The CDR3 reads CASIRQGSDEQFF. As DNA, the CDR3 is TGTGCCAGCATCCGACAGGGGTCGGATGAGCAGTTCTTC.

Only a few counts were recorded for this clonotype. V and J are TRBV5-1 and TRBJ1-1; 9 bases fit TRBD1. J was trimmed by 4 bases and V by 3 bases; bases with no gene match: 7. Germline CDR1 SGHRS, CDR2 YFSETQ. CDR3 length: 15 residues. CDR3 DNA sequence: TGCGCCAGCAGCTCGACCGGGACAGGGAGCACTGAAGCTTTCTTT. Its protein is CASSSTGTGSTEAFF.

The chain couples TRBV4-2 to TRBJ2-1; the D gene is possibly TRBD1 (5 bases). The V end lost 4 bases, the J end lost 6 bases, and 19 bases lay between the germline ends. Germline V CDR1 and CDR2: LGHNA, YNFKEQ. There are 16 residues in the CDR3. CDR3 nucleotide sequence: TGTGCCAGCAGCCCGTTTGGGGCTCTAGTGGGCAATGAGCAGTTCTTC. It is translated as CASSPFGALVGNEQFF.

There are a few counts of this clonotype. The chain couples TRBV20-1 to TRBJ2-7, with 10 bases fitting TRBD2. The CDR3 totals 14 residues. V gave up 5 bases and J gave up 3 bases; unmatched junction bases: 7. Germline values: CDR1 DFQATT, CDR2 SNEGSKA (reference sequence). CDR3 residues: CSAGLAVPNYEQYF. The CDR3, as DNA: TGCAGTGCTGGACTAGCGGTCCCCAACTACGAGCAGTACTTC.

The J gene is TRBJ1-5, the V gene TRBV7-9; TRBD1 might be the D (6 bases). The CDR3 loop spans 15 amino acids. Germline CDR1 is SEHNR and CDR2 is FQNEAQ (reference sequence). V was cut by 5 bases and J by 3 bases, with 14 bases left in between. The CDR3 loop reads CASSPSGGHNQPQHF. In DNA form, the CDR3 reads TGTGCCAGCAGCCCCTCGGGGGGACACAATCAGCCCCAGCATTTT.

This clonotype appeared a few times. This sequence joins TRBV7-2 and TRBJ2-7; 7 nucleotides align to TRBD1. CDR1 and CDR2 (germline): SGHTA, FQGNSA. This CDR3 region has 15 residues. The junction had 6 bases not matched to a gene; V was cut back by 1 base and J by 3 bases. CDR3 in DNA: TGTGCCAGCAGCTTAGTCGGGACAGTGATCTACGAGCAGTACTTC. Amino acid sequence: CASSLVGTVIYEQYF.

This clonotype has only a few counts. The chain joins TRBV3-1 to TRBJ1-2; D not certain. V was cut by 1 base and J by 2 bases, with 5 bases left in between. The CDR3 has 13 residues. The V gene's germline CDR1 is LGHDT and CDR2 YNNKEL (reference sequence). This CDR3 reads CASSQVRNYGYTF. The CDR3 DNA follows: TGTGCCAGCAGCCAAGTGAGGAACTATGGCTACACCTTC. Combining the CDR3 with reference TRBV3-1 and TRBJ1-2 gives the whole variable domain DTAVSQTPKYLVTQMGNDKSIKCEQNLGHDTMYWYKQDSKKFLKIMFSYNNKELIINETVPNRFSPKSPDKAHLNLHINSLELGDSAVYFCASSQVRNYGYTFGSGTRLTVV.

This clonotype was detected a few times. This CDR3 is CASSQGTGGAYEQYF. The CDR3 nucleotides are TGCGCCAGCAGCCAAGGGACAGGGGGCGCTTACGAGCAGTACTTC. This chain joins TRBV4-3 and TRBJ2-7; 11 bases line up with TRBD1. Unmatched junction bases numbered 3, after V lost 1 base and J lost 4 bases. Germline assignment: CDR1 LGHNA and CDR2 YSLEER. CDR3 length equals 15 residues.

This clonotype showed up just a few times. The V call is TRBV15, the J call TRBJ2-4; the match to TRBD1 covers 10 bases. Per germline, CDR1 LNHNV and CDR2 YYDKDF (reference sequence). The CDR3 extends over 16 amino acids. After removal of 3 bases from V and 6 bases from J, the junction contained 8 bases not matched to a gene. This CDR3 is CATSRTPRTGGNIQYF. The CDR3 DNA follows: TGTGCCACCAGCAGGACGCCGAGGACAGGGGGAAACATTCAGTACTTC.

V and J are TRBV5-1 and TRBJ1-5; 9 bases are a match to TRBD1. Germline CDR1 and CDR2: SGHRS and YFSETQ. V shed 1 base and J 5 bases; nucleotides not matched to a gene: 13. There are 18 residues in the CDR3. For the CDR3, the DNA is TGCGCCAGCAGCTTGCCCGGGACAGGGACCGGGGGGTATCAGCCCCAGCATTTT. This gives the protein CASSLPGTGTGGYQPQHF.

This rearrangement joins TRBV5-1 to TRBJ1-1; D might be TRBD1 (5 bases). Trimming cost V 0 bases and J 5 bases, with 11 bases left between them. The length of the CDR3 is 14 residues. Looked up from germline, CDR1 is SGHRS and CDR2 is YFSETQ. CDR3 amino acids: CASSLGDLDTEAFF. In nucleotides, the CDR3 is TGCGCCAGCAGCTTGGGGGACTTGGATACTGAAGCTTTCTTT. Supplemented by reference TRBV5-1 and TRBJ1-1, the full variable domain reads KAGVTQTPRYLIKTRGQQVTLSCSPISGHRSVSWYQQTPGQGLQFLFEYFSETQRNKGNFPGRFSGRQFSNSRSEMNVSTLELGDSALYLCASSLGDLDTEAFFGQGTRLTVV.